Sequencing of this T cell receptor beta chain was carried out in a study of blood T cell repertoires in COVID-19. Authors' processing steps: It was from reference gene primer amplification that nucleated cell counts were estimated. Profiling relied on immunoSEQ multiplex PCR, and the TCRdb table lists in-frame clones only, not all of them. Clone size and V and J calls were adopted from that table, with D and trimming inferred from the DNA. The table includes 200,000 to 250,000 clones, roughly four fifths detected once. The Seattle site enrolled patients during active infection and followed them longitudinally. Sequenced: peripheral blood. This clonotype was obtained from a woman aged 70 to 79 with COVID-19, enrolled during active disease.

CDR3 in amino acids: CASSQATGAGYEQFF. For the CDR3, the DNA is TGTGCCAGCAGCCAAGCGACAGGGGCGGGCTATGAGCAGTTCTTC. This rearrangement joins TRBV4-2 to TRBJ2-1; TRBD1 agrees at 8 bases. CDR3 length: 15 amino acids. Germline trimming cut 1 base from V and 8 bases from J; bases unmatched to any gene: 7. The V gene's germline CDR1 is LGHNA and CDR2 YNFKEQ.